These 25 T cell receptor beta chains were all obtained from the same sample, sequenced in a study of control samples from healthy donors and cancer patients. The table came from immunoSEQ multiplex PCR; TCRdb's copy has only in-frame clones and leaves some out. Among 190,000 or so clones, over 80% were seen once, and the ten largest hold more than 1.1%. The sample taken for sequencing was blood. These receptors came from a young man in good health.

This clone was counted once. The chain recombines TRBV5-1 with TRBJ2-2; 13 bases align to TRBD2. In germline, CDR1 is SGHRS, CDR2 YFSETQ. This CDR3 is 18 amino acids long. V lost 0 bases and J lost 2; bases outside the gene matches: 4. CDR3 region: CASSLATSGGSNTGELFF. CDR3 nucleotides: TGCGCCAGCAGCTTGGCGACTAGCGGGGGGTCAAACACCGGGGAGCTGTTTTTT.

J is TRBJ2-7 and V is TRBV30; 8 nucleotides match TRBD2. The V segment lost 0 bases and the J segment 7 bases; nucleotides outside the gene matches: 14. Germline V lookup: CDR1 GTSNPN, CDR2 SVGIG (reference sequence). The CDR3 is 16 amino acids. CDR3 bases: TGTGCCTGGAGTGTACGGCGGGGGGCCTGGGGGGAGGAGCAGTACTTC. It translates to CAWSVRRGAWGEEQYF. The whole variable domain, remainder taken from reference TRBV30 and TRBJ2-7, is SQTIHQWPATLVQPVGSPLSLECTVEGTSNPNLYWYRQAAGRGLQLLFYSVGIGQISSEVPQNLSASRPQDRQFILSSKKLLLSDSGFYLCAWSVRRGAWGEEQYFGPGTRLTVT.

This clone was recorded once. This chain links TRBV6-2 or TRBV6-3 with TRBJ2-7; D not resolved. The CDR3 is 14 residues long. Trimming stripped 6 bases from V and 1 base from J, with 13 bases between. Germline CDR1 is MNHEY and CDR2 is SVGEGT. CDR3 residues: CASSLRGRSYEQYF. CDR3 DNA sequence: TGTGCCAGCAGCCTAAGAGGCCGGTCCTACGAGCAGTACTTC.

The chain employs TRBV30 and TRBJ1-6, with TRBD1 matching 7 bases. CDR1 is GTSNPN, CDR2 SVGIG, per germline (reference sequence). The length of the CDR3 is 19 residues. The V segment lost 3 bases and the J segment 3 bases; nucleotides outside the gene matches: 17. DNA of the CDR3: TGTGCCTGGAGGGACGGGACGACAGGGCCTTTTTTCTATAATTCACCCCTCCACTTT. Residues: CAWRDGTTGPFFYNSPLHF.

This sequence joins TRBV24-1 and TRBJ2-1, with 7 bases aligning to TRBD2. The germline gives CDR1 KGHDR, CDR2 SFDVKD. The junction had 6 bases not matched to a gene; V was cut back by 6 bases and J by 5 bases. CDR3 length: 14 residues. The CDR3 sequence is CATSYRGDHNEQFF. Here the CDR3 DNA reads TGTGCCACCAGTTACCGGGGGGATCACAATGAGCAGTTCTTC.

V is TRBV19 and J is TRBJ1-5, with D perhaps TRBD1 (5 bases). Trimming took off 3 bases at V and 0 bases at J, with 9 bases between the two ends. This CDR3 has 15 amino acids. Germline V gene lookup returns CDR1 LNHDA and CDR2 SQIVND (reference sequence). The CDR3 DNA reads TGTGCCAGTAGTATTCCAGGGCATAGCAATCAGCCCCAGCATTTT. Its protein product is CASSIPGHSNQPQHF.

This chain joins TRBV6-5 and TRBJ2-7; D unclear. The CDR3 is 13 residues long. Germline CDR1 reads MNHEY; CDR2 reads SVGAGI. The V end lost 5 bases, the J end lost 2 bases, and 10 bases lay between the germline ends. The CDR3 nucleotides are TGTGCCAGCAGTATCTCCTTTACCTACGAGCAGTACTTC. Amino acid sequence: CASSISFTYEQYF.

The chain joins TRBV7-9 to TRBJ2-3, with D maybe TRBD2 (6 bases). V dropped 3 bases and J dropped 2 bases, with 15 bases sitting between them. The germline V gene has CDR1 SEHNR and CDR2 FQNEAQ (reference sequence). The CDR3 loop spans 16 amino acids. CDR3: CASSFRESGFTDTQYF. The CDR3, as DNA: TGTGCCAGCAGCTTTCGGGAGTCGGGTTTCACAGATACGCAGTATTTT. Variable domain in full (rest from reference TRBV7-9 and TRBJ2-3): DTGVSQNPRHKITKRGQNVTFRCDPISEHNRLYWYRQTLGQGPEFLTYFQNEAQLEKSRLLSDRFSAERPKGSFSTLEIQRTEQGDSAMYLCASSFRESGFTDTQYFGPGTRLTVL.

The V gene is TRBV2, the J gene TRBJ2-7, with D hard to call. With 6 bases removed from V and 0 bases from J, the gap between germline ends came to 12 bases. This CDR3 has 14 residues. Germline V gene lookup returns CDR1 SNHLY and CDR2 FYNNEI. The CDR3 nucleotides read TGTGCCAGCAGGGCCCAGGTTGGCTCCTACGAGCAGTACTTC. This codes for CASRAQVGSYEQYF.

J is TRBJ1-1 and V is TRBV4-1; D perhaps matches TRBD1 (5 bases). Germline CDR1 MGHRA, CDR2 YSYEKL. Trimming shortened V by 4 bases and J by 1 base, and 13 bases separated the two germline ends. CDR3 length: 15 residues. The CDR3 sequence is CASSLKAGRNTEAFF. For the CDR3, the DNA is TGCGCCAGCAGCCTTAAGGCAGGGCGGAACACTGAAGCTTTCTTT.

This sequence joins TRBV7-2 and TRBJ2-3; either TRBD1 or TRBD2 may supply D (7 bases each). The CDR3 loop spans 14 amino acids. Trimming cost V 4 bases and J 1 base, with 9 bases left between them. CDR1 is SGHTA and CDR2 is FQGNSA in the germline V gene. CDR3 nucleotides: TGTGCCAGCAGCTCAGGGGGGGGCACAGATACGCAGTATTTT. Translating gives CASSSGGGTDTQYF.

The chain employs TRBV6-5 and TRBJ2-4, with TRBD1 matching over 8 bases. This CDR3 comprises 15 residues. J gave up 6 bases and V 4 bases, and 8 bases lay outside the gene matches. Germline V gives CDR1 MNHEY, CDR2 SVGAGI. CDR3 DNA sequence: TGTGCCAGCAGTTCCTCGACAGGGGTCAGAAACATTCAGTACTTC. Translating it yields CASSSSTGVRNIQYF.

The V call is TRBV7-9, the J call TRBJ2-3; no reliable D call. This CDR3 comprises 17 residues. V lost 5 bases, J lost 0 bases, and 18 bases lay in between. Germline loops: CDR1 SEHNR, CDR2 FQNEAQ (reference sequence). CDR3 sequence reads: CASSPRPSGPSTDTQYF. CDR3 DNA sequence: TGTGCCAGCAGCCCTCGCCCCAGTGGACCTAGCACAGATACGCAGTATTTT.

This chain uses TRBV6-6 with TRBJ1-2; D is perhaps TRBD1 (6 bases). Germline CDR1 reads MNHNY; CDR2 reads SVGAGI (reference sequence). The CDR3 loop spans 13 amino acids. Trimming removed 10 bases at V and 2 bases at J, with 14 bases between. The CDR3 here is CATRTEINYGYTF. The CDR3 DNA reads as TGTGCCACCCGGACAGAGATCAACTATGGCTACACCTTC.

The CDR3 protein is CASQPRGWGPSNQPQHF. CDR3 coding DNA: TGTGCAAGTCAACCCAGGGGGTGGGGGCCTAGCAATCAGCCCCAGCATTTT. The V call is TRBV12-2, the J call TRBJ1-5; the table assigns TRBD1, which was not confirmed against the DNA. TRBV12-2 is a pseudogene. This CDR3 spans 17 amino acids.

This chain links TRBV4-2 with TRBJ1-3; D is unclear. The length of the CDR3 is 16 residues. Trimming shortened V by 1 base and J by 2 bases, and 12 bases separated the two germline ends. Germline V gene data show CDR1 as LGHNA and CDR2 as YNFKEQ. CDR3 sequence reads: CASSQAFVDPGNTIYF. The CDR3 nucleotides read TGTGCCAGCAGCCAAGCATTTGTGGACCCTGGAAACACCATATATTTT.

This chain's CDR3 is CASSPEDRVNTEAFF. DNA of the CDR3: TGTGCCAGCTCACCCGAGGACAGAGTGAACACTGAAGCTTTCTTT. The chain combines TRBV18 with TRBJ1-1; TRBD1 is a possible D gene (6 bases). V lost 3 bases and J 0 bases, leaving 11 bases between the germline ends. Germline V CDR1 and CDR2: KGHSH, LQKENI. The CDR3 has 15 residues.

This clone turned up a few times. This rearrangement joins TRBV2 to TRBJ1-5; TRBD1 aligns across 8 bases. Looked up from germline, CDR1 is SNHLY and CDR2 is FYNNEI. CDR3 length: 15 residues. V dropped 7 bases and J dropped 3; count of bases not matched to a gene: 8. This chain's CDR3 is CASKPTGANNQPQHF. CDR3 in DNA: TGTGCCAGCAAACCGACAGGGGCCAACAATCAGCCCCAGCATTTT.

The chain recombines TRBV6-2 or TRBV6-3 with TRBJ1-5, with D unresolved. This CDR3 has 11 amino acids. Germline V CDR1 and CDR2: MNHEY, SVGEGT. The V end was cut by 5 bases, the J end by 14 bases, with 13 bases between. The CDR3 DNA reads TGTGCCAGCAGTGGCGGGCCCTTCGAGCATTTT. Protein: CASSGGPFEHF.

The chain has TRBV2 and TRBJ1-6; D is unresolved. The CDR3 has 16 residues. Trimming took off 2 bases at V and 6 bases at J, with 14 bases between the two ends. Per germline, CDR1 SNHLY and CDR2 FYNNEI. The CDR3: CASSELVSWSNSPLHF. CDR3 nucleotide sequence: TGTGCCAGCAGTGAATTGGTCTCTTGGAGTAATTCACCCCTCCACTTT.

The rearrangement links TRBV29-1 to TRBJ2-1; D uncertain. Germline V CDR1 and CDR2: SQVTM, ANQGSEA. The CDR3 is made up of 14 amino acids. V was shortened by 2 bases and J by 0 bases, with 8 bases between the two germline ends. The CDR3 DNA is TGCAGCGTTGAAAGCCTATTCTCCTACAATGAGCAGTTCTTC. This codes for CSVESLFSYNEQFF.

The chain recombines TRBV6-5 with TRBJ1-2, with D maybe TRBD1 (5 bases). The V gene lost 2 bases and the J gene lost 1 base, with 14 bases spanning the gap. This CDR3 comprises 16 residues. In germline, CDR1 is MNHEY, CDR2 SVGAGI. CDR3 DNA sequence: TGTGCCAGCAGTTACCGCCCGGGGCCGCATAACTATGGCTACACCTTC. It is translated as CASSYRPGPHNYGYTF.

The chain carries TRBV28 and TRBJ2-7; D is ambiguous. Germline CDR1 reads MDHEN; CDR2 reads SYDVKM. The CDR3 contains 12 residues. V was shortened by 6 bases and J by 5 bases, with 11 bases between the two germline ends. The CDR3 nucleotides read TGTGCCAGCAGCCTATTATACCACGAGCAGTACTTC. This translates into CASSLLYHEQYF.

The CDR3 coding sequence is TGTGCCAGCAGTCTCAGAAGCTCCTACAATGAGCAGTTCTTC. This codes for CASSLRSSYNEQFF. The rearrangement links TRBV7-3 to TRBJ2-1; D unclear. This CDR3 region has 14 residues. Trimming left V 6 bases short and J 0 bases short, with 9 bases between. Germline assignment: CDR1 SGHTA and CDR2 FQGTGA.

The V and J genes are TRBV19 and TRBJ1-3, with unresolved D. The CDR3 is made up of 14 amino acids. CDR1 LNHDA and CDR2 SQIVND come from the germline V gene (reference sequence). The V gene lost 7 bases and the J gene lost 1 base, with 11 bases spanning the gap. CDR3 region: CASILDGSGNTIYF. The DNA for the CDR3 is TGTGCCAGTATCTTGGACGGTTCTGGAAACACCATATATTTT.